The 19 T cell receptor beta chains listed next were all sequenced from one sample in a study of blood T cell repertoires in COVID-19. TCRdb's table, derived via immunoSEQ multiplex PCR, lists solely in-frame clones and lacks some. The sample contains 65,000 to 85,000 clones, about 90% of which appear only once. The sequenced sample was peripheral blood. These receptors were obtained from a human donor in a cohort sampled during active COVID-19.

The chain uses TRBV2 and TRBJ1-5; 7 bases are a match to TRBD1. Unmatched junction bases numbered 10, after V lost 7 bases and J lost 4 bases. Germline-derived CDR1 and CDR2 are SNHLY and FYNNEI. CDR3 length: 15 residues. The CDR3 bases are TGTGCCAGCACCATGCAGGGGGTACAAAATCAGCCCCAGCATTTT. Encoded protein: CASTMQGVQNQPQHF.

This clone was observed a single time. The gene calls are TRBV6-5 and TRBJ2-1; 11 bases agree with TRBD2. V dropped 6 bases and J dropped 4; count of bases not matched to a gene: 5. Germline CDR1 reads MNHEY; CDR2 reads SVGAGI. The CDR3 runs to 15 residues. The CDR3 bases are TGTGCCAGCAGACAAACTAGCGGGAGATACAATGAGCAGTTCTTC. This gives the protein CASRQTSGRYNEQFF.

The chain carries TRBV5-1 and TRBJ1-4, with 11 bases matching TRBD1. Germline-derived CDR1 and CDR2 are SGHRS and YFSETQ. The CDR3 is made up of 15 amino acids. The J segment lost 8 bases and the V segment lost 1 base, leaving 4 bases of the junction unmatched. CDR3 protein: CASSLRGTGGEKLFF. CDR3 in DNA: TGCGCCAGCAGCTTGCGTGGGACAGGGGGGGAAAAACTGTTTTTT.

The chain recombines TRBV10-3 with TRBJ2-2; possibly TRBD2 for D (5 bases). Per germline, CDR1 ENHRY and CDR2 SYGVKD. The CDR3 sequence is 15 residues long. V lost 6 bases, J lost 7 bases, and 18 bases lay in between. CDR3: CAIRPAGLQGGELFF. As DNA, the CDR3 is TGTGCCATCAGGCCAGCCGGACTCCAAGGCGGGGAGCTGTTTTTT.

This clone has just a few counts. The rearrangement joins TRBV5-1 to TRBJ2-7, with 9 bases matching TRBD1. Germline V gene lookup returns CDR1 SGHRS and CDR2 YFSETQ. There are 14 residues in the CDR3. J was trimmed by 3 bases and V by 0 bases; bases with no gene match: 1. The CDR3, as DNA: TGCGCCAGCAGCTTGGAGGGACAGGGCTACGAGCAGTACTTC. It codes for CASSLEGQGYEQYF.

The chain combines TRBV9 with TRBJ2-1; 7 bases map to TRBD1. V dropped 4 bases and J dropped 5; count of bases not matched to a gene: 6. Germline V gene lookup returns CDR1 SGDLS and CDR2 YYNGEE. This CDR3 spans 14 amino acids. CDR3: CASSFRQGDNEQFF. The CDR3 nucleotides read TGTGCCAGCAGCTTCCGACAGGGTGACAATGAGCAGTTCTTC.

The V and J genes are TRBV2 and TRBJ2-3; possibly TRBD1 for D (6 bases). Between the trimmed V and J ends, which lost 4 bases and 5 bases, there was a span of 16 bases. The CDR3 length is 15 residues. The V gene's germline CDR1 is SNHLY and CDR2 FYNNEI. In DNA form, the CDR3 reads TGTGCCAGCAGTGGGAGGCAGGGGCCTTTAGATACGCAGTATTTT. This codes for CASSGRQGPLDTQYF.

V usage is TRBV6-6 and J usage is TRBJ2-7; 8 nucleotides line up with TRBD2. This CDR3 contains 16 residues. V gave up 5 bases and J gave up 0 bases; unmatched junction bases: 9. Germline-derived CDR1 and CDR2 are MNHNY and SVGAGI (reference sequence). The CDR3 sequence is CASSAGGAGYSYEQYF. CDR3 DNA sequence: TGTGCCAGCAGTGCGGGAGGAGCGGGGTACTCCTACGAGCAGTACTTC.

The chain recombines TRBV19 with TRBJ2-3; 7 bases match TRBD1. This CDR3 spans 14 amino acids. Per germline, CDR1 LNHDA and CDR2 SQIVND (reference sequence). After removal of 10 bases from V and 2 bases from J, the junction contained 9 bases not matched to a gene. The CDR3 sequence: CATKGQRFTDTQYF. The DNA for the CDR3 is TGTGCCACCAAGGGACAGAGATTCACAGATACGCAGTATTTT.

This clone was seen only once. The chain links TRBV7-6 to TRBJ1-2, with D tentatively TRBD1 (6 bases). V was clipped by 4 bases and J by 7 bases, with 16 bases between them. Germline V gives CDR1 SGHVS, CDR2 FNYEAQ. The CDR3 extends over 14 amino acids. The CDR3 DNA is TGTGCCAGCAGCTCATCACTGGGGGGGGCTGGCTACACCTTC. Its protein is CASSSSLGGAGYTF.

This rearrangement joins TRBV7-2 to TRBJ1-1; the D is unclear. In germline, CDR1 is SGHTA, CDR2 FQGNSA. This CDR3 contains 13 residues. Trimming removed 1 base from V and 2 bases from J, with 5 bases in between. DNA for the CDR3: TGTGCCAGCAGCTTAGATCCTAACACTGAAGCTTTCTTT. This sequence encodes CASSLDPNTEAFF.

This sequence joins TRBV7-3 and TRBJ2-3; TRBD2 matches at 7 bases. V lost 6 bases, J lost 1 base, and 13 bases stayed unmatched. CDR3 length equals 17 residues. Per germline, CDR1 SGHTA and CDR2 FQGTGA. The CDR3 nucleotides are TGTGCCAGCAGTCCTCCCGAGCGGGGCCCTTGCACAGATACGCAGTATTTT. It yields the protein CASSPPERGPCTDTQYF.

The CDR3, as DNA: TGCGCCAGCAGCTTGGATCCGGGACAGCTATTTTTT. Translation: CASSLDPGQLFF. This chain connects TRBV5-1 to TRBJ1-4; 7 bases map to TRBD1. Germline values: CDR1 SGHRS, CDR2 YFSETQ. Trimming took 0 bases from V and 17 from J; bases not matched to a gene: 7. The CDR3 runs to 12 residues.

The chain has TRBV24-1 and TRBJ2-1; 8 nucleotides agree with TRBD2. Unmatched junction bases numbered 6, after V lost 3 bases and J lost 9 bases. The CDR3 has 14 residues. Germline-derived CDR1 and CDR2 are KGHDR and SFDVKD. CDR3 sequence reads: CATSDSRGGVEQFF. The CDR3 DNA reads as TGTGCCACCAGTGATAGCCGGGGGGGGGTTGAGCAGTTCTTC.

The chain combines TRBV18 with TRBJ1-1, with 11 bases matching TRBD1. Germline V gives CDR1 KGHSH, CDR2 LQKENI. CDR3 length equals 14 residues. Trimming removed 6 bases from V and 4 bases from J; junction bases left unmatched: 4. CDR3 in amino acids: CASSGTGGFTEAFF. CDR3 bases: TGTGCCAGCTCTGGGACAGGGGGTTTCACTGAAGCTTTCTTT.

Here the CDR3 reads CSAQGLSGNTIYF. DNA for the CDR3: TGCAGCGCGCAGGGACTCTCTGGAAACACCATATATTTT. The V call is TRBV29-1, the J call TRBJ1-3; maybe TRBD1 (5 bases). The V gene lost 7 bases and the J gene lost 0 bases, with 10 bases spanning the gap. CDR3 length equals 13 residues. The germline V gene has CDR1 SQVTM and CDR2 ANQGSEA.

This sequence joins TRBV27 and TRBJ2-7, with 10 bases fitting TRBD1. The V segment lost 5 bases and the J segment 4 bases; nucleotides outside the gene matches: 8. Germline assignment: CDR1 MNHEY and CDR2 SMNVEV (reference sequence). The CDR3 is 15 amino acids. DNA for the CDR3: TGTGCCAGCAGTCCACGACAGGGGGCACGATACGAGCAGTACTTC. It translates to CASSPRQGARYEQYF.

This clone has only a few counts. This rearrangement joins TRBV7-8 to TRBJ2-7; TRBD1 agrees at 8 bases. This CDR3 region has 15 residues. CDR1 is SGHVS, CDR2 FQNEAQ, per germline. V lost 1 base to trimming and J lost 7 bases; unmatched junction nucleotides: 9. CDR3 coding DNA: TGTGCCAGCAGCTTAGGCCAAACAGGGACAGGAGAGCAGTACTTC. This gives the protein CASSLGQTGTGEQYF.

As to this clone: Its ends do not fully match the called genes, so a read error is possible. The chain employs TRBV7-2 and TRBJ2-2, with a possible D match to TRBD2 (5 bases). The CDR3 consists of 15 residues. CDR1 and CDR2 from the germline V gene are SGHTA and FQGNSA. The CDR3: CASTPRGRNAGELFF. The CDR3 bases are TGTGCCAGCACCCCGAGAGGGCGGAACGCCGGGGAGCTGTTTTTT.